This TCR beta chain emerged from a study of tumor-infiltrating lymphocytes in primary liver carcinoma. Study-wide results and limits: Tumor top-250-clone fractions significantly exceeded those of blood (p = 0.039).

Priming with a constant-region primer yielded TCR beta cDNA from roughly 0.45 ug total RNA. Libraries of TCR beta came from three nested multiplex PCR rounds with slightly modified ARM-PCR. Investigators reported that the first two PCR rounds, at roughly 10 cycles each, used TRBV1-TRBV30 forward primers with a C-beta reverse primer. One entry per CDR3 protein, called by TCRdb with MiXCR from the multiplex PCR reads. The data hold tens of thousands of distinct CDR3 sequences, with more than 60% observed a single time. This clonotype was picked up a small number of times. Its antigen is not identified. V gave up 5 bases and J gave up 4 bases, with 8 bases separating them. Germline V gene lookup returns CDR1 MGHDK and CDR2 SYGVNS. The CDR3 loop spans 12 amino acids. Unsorted bulk tissue (roughly 20-34 mg) underwent RNA and DNA co-extraction.

Sequencing used tumor-adjacent normal liver tissue. The V gene is TRBV25-1, the J gene TRBJ2-5, with D unclear. This TCR was sampled from a man aged 35 to 55 with primary liver carcinoma and hepatitis B virus infection. CDR3 amino acids: CASSLSPETQYF. The CDR3 DNA sequence: TGTGCCAGCAGTCTAAGCCCAGAGACCCAGTACTTC.